Presented here are 19 T cell receptor beta chains from one specimen sequenced in a study of cytomegalovirus exposure and HLA in healthy donors. Assay used: immunoSEQ multiplex PCR; TCRdb lists only in-frame clones, some missing. The table has around 130,000 clones, about 83% seen once. Sequencing used PBMCs. The receptors here all came from a woman aged 25-40 years in good health and CMV-seronegative.

The chain recombines TRBV6-1 with TRBJ2-1; D is ambiguous. The CDR3 covers 15 residues. V shed 0 bases and J shed 4 bases, with 10 bases lying between them. Germline CDR1 reads MNHNS; CDR2 reads SASEGT. The CDR3 DNA reads as TGTGCCAGCAGTGAAGCCGCCCACAGATACAATGAGCAGTTCTTC. Translation: CASSEAAHRYNEQFF.

This chain uses TRBV13 with TRBJ2-7; tentatively, D is TRBD2 (6 bases). The CDR3 runs 16 residues. The V and J ends lost 0 bases and 4 bases respectively, with 16 bases between them. Looked up from germline, CDR1 is PRHDT and CDR2 is FYEKMQ (reference sequence). The CDR3 sequence is CASSLGQGGLLYEQYF. Here the CDR3 DNA reads TGTGCCAGCAGCTTAGGCCAGGGAGGTTTGTTGTACGAGCAGTACTTC.

The chain is built from TRBV5-4 and TRBJ2-5; 9 nucleotides agree with TRBD2. J lost 5 bases, V lost 0 bases, and 11 bases had no gene match. The CDR3 totals 17 residues. Germline V gene sequence: CDR1 SGHNT, CDR2 YYREEE (reference sequence). This CDR3 is CASSLGPSGVRKETQYF. Here the CDR3 DNA reads TGTGCCAGCAGCTTGGGTCCTAGCGGGGTGAGGAAGGAGACCCAGTACTTC.

The chain is built from TRBV11-2 and TRBJ2-2, with 10 bases aligning to TRBD1. Trimming took 3 bases from V and 4 from J; bases not matched to a gene: 5. Germline V gene data show CDR1 as SGHAT and CDR2 as FQNNGV. This CDR3 spans 16 amino acids. The CDR3 region has the DNA TGTGCCAGCAGCTTCCGACAGGGGGCAAGCACCGGGGAGCTGTTTTTT. This gives the protein CASSFRQGASTGELFF.

The genes are TRBV6-6 and TRBJ1-5, with D perhaps TRBD1 (5 bases). From germline, CDR1 is MNHNY and CDR2 SVGAGI (reference sequence). V lost 6 bases, J lost 11 bases, and 11 bases lay in between. This CDR3 comprises 11 residues. The CDR3 protein is CASSSWGAQHF. CDR3 coding DNA: TGTGCCAGCAGCAGCTGGGGGGCCCAGCATTTT.

This clone was counted once. The chain combines TRBV19 with TRBJ2-2, with 11 bases matching TRBD2. This CDR3 has 18 residues. CDR1 LNHDA and CDR2 SQIVND come from the germline V gene (reference sequence). J lost 3 bases, V lost 8 bases, and 14 bases had no gene match. CDR3 sequence (DNA): TGTGCCAGTCGTCTCTGGGCTAGCGGGGGGCCACACACCGGGGAGCTGTTTTTT. Its protein product is CASRLWASGGPHTGELFF.

CDR3 protein: CASSAQGLNIQYF. The CDR3 nucleotides read TGTGCCAGCAGCGCACAGGGTCTGAACATTCAGTACTTC. V gene TRBV9 combines with J gene TRBJ2-4, with D perhaps TRBD1 (6 bases). The CDR3 consists of 13 residues. The ends were cut back, 3 bases at V and 7 bases at J, with 11 bases in the middle. Germline V CDR1 and CDR2: SGDLS, YYNGEE.

The sample holds one count of this clone. The J gene is TRBJ1-2, the V gene TRBV27; tentatively, D is TRBD1 (6 bases). CDR1 MNHEY and CDR2 SMNVEV come from the germline V gene (reference sequence). V gave up 6 bases and J gave up 4 bases, with 15 bases separating them. CDR3 length: 14 amino acids. The CDR3 loop reads CASRPLTQGYGYTF. DNA of the CDR3: TGTGCCAGCAGGCCCTTAACACAGGGCTATGGCTACACCTTC.

The rearrangement joins TRBV27 to TRBJ1-2; maybe TRBD1 (6 bases). In germline, CDR1 is MNHEY, CDR2 SMNVEV (reference sequence). This CDR3 region has 13 residues. V shed 5 bases and J shed 2 bases, with 9 bases lying between them. CDR3 sequence reads: CASSTDRNYGYTF. The DNA for the CDR3 is TGTGCCAGCAGTACCGACAGGAACTATGGCTACACCTTC.

This clone showed up just a few times. The chain employs TRBV5-6 and TRBJ1-3; 12 bases are a match to TRBD1. V dropped 3 bases and J dropped 4; count of bases not matched to a gene: 5. The germline CDR1 and CDR2 sequences are SGHDT and YYEEEE. CDR3 length: 16 amino acids. For the CDR3, the DNA is TGTGCCAGCAGCTCGGGGACAGGGGGCTCGGGAAACACCATATATTTT. Translated: CASSSGTGGSGNTIYF.

This clone occurred once. V usage is TRBV6-9 and J usage is TRBJ1-2, with TRBD1 matching over 9 bases. CDR3 length: 15 residues. V shed 4 bases and J 6 bases; nucleotides not matched to a gene: 9. Germline CDR1 and CDR2: MNHGY and SVAAGI. The CDR3 nucleotides read TGTGCCAGCAGTTCCCGTCCGGGACAGGGTAATGGCTACACCTTC. This codes for CASSSRPGQGNGYTF.

J is TRBJ2-1 and V is TRBV5-1; TRBD1 agrees at 7 bases. The J segment lost 8 bases and the V segment lost 2 bases, leaving 7 bases of the junction unmatched. This CDR3 has 14 amino acids. Germline loops: CDR1 SGHRS, CDR2 YFSETQ. CDR3 residues: CASSLGHRGDEQFF. CDR3 bases: TGCGCCAGCAGCTTAGGTCACAGGGGCGATGAGCAGTTCTTC.

This clone was seen ten or more times. The gene calls are TRBV7-2 and TRBJ2-1, with D possibly being TRBD1 (5 bases). Germline V gene lookup returns CDR1 SGHTA and CDR2 FQGNSA. The CDR3 covers 13 residues. V gave up 2 bases and J gave up 5 bases, with 7 bases separating them. In DNA form, the CDR3 reads TGTGCCAGCAGCTTAAGGGGTAACAATGAGCAGTTCTTC. Its translation is CASSLRGNNEQFF.

This clone is a singleton in its sample. This chain uses TRBV5-6 with TRBJ2-7; D remains ambiguous. The germline V gene has CDR1 SGHDT and CDR2 YYEEEE. The CDR3 loop spans 13 amino acids. Trimming took off 4 bases at V and 3 bases at J, with 11 bases between the two ends. CDR3 DNA: TGTGCCAGCAGCCACCCACGGGTCTACGAGCAGTACTTC. Amino acids: CASSHPRVYEQYF.

The DNA of the CDR3 is TGTGCCAGCAGCTTGGCCAGGGCCTACGAGCAGTACTTC. It translates to CASSLARAYEQYF. The chain has TRBV5-5 and TRBJ2-7, with D tentatively TRBD1 (5 bases). V was clipped by 0 bases and J by 2 bases, with 6 bases between them. Germline CDR1 SGHKS, CDR2 YYEKEE (reference sequence). The CDR3 contains 13 residues.

This chain uses TRBV7-9 with TRBJ1-4; 10 bases match TRBD1. This CDR3 is built from 16 residues. Germline V gives CDR1 SEHNR, CDR2 FQNEAQ (reference sequence). The V gene end was trimmed by 3 bases and the J gene end by 5 bases; junction bases not matched to a gene: 6. The CDR3 here is CASSLLPGQGNEKLFF. In DNA, the CDR3 is TGTGCCAGCAGCTTGTTACCGGGACAGGGGAATGAAAAACTGTTTTTT. The entire variable domain, with the rest obtained from reference TRBV7-9 and TRBJ1-4, is as follows: DTGVSQNPRHKITKRGQNVTFRCDPISEHNRLYWYRQTLGQGPEFLTYFQNEAQLEKSRLLSDRFSAERPKGSFSTLEIQRTEQGDSAMYLCASSLLPGQGNEKLFFGSGTQLSVL.

The V and J genes are TRBV2 and TRBJ1-5; 9 bases map to TRBD1. CDR1 SNHLY and CDR2 FYNNEI come from the germline V gene. This CDR3 has 15 residues. V shed 6 bases and J 4 bases; nucleotides not matched to a gene: 7. The CDR3 here is CASSGDRAGNQPQHF. CDR3 coding DNA: TGTGCCAGCAGCGGGGACAGGGCGGGGAATCAGCCCCAGCATTTT.

The chain couples TRBV18 to TRBJ1-2, with 8 bases that match TRBD1. The junction had 8 bases not matched to a gene; V was cut back by 6 bases and J by 5 bases. CDR1 is KGHSH, CDR2 LQKENI, per germline. The CDR3 consists of 14 residues. The CDR3 region is CASSLGQGEYGYTF. The DNA for the CDR3 is TGTGCCAGCTCCCTCGGACAGGGAGAGTATGGCTACACCTTC.

The rearrangement joins TRBV29-1 to TRBJ1-2; 8 bases are shared with TRBD1. The length of the CDR3 is 13 residues. After removal of 6 bases from V and 2 bases from J, the junction contained 5 bases not matched to a gene. The germline V gene has CDR1 SQVTM and CDR2 ANQGSEA. For the CDR3, the DNA is TGCAGCGTGGCACAGGGGGTCAACTATGGCTACACCTTC. It is translated as CSVAQGVNYGYTF.